The subject of this entry is one TCR beta chain. What it binds is not known. Indicated time point: baseline pretreatment blood. Treatment indicated: 15 Gy SBRT to primary tumor, nephrectomy 4 weeks later. The data are from a study of radiation and T cells in renal cell carcinoma. Study in general: Nephrectomy followed 15 Gy stereotactic body radiation by 4 weeks. Study-level findings and limits: Without pretreatment biopsies, baseline tumor clonotype presence was undetermined.

From germline, CDR1 is SGHRS and CDR2 YFSETQ. The V segment lost 5 bases and the J segment 0 bases; nucleotides outside the gene matches: 7. The CDR3 contains 17 residues. Sequencing used immunoSEQ multiplex PCR; TCRdb keeps in-frame clones, though not all of them. This table holds tens of thousands of clones, 82% found once. This specimen consisted of blood, obtained from a patient whose treatment included radiotherapy and nephrectomy. The rearrangement joins TRBV5-1 to TRBJ2-6; 8 bases fit TRBD1. The clonotype originates from a man aged 60 to 75 with renal cell carcinoma. The CDR3 reads CASSPGTGVSGANVLTF. The DNA of the CDR3 is TGCGCCAGCAGTCCCGGGACAGGAGTCTCTGGGGCCAACGTCCTGACTTTC.